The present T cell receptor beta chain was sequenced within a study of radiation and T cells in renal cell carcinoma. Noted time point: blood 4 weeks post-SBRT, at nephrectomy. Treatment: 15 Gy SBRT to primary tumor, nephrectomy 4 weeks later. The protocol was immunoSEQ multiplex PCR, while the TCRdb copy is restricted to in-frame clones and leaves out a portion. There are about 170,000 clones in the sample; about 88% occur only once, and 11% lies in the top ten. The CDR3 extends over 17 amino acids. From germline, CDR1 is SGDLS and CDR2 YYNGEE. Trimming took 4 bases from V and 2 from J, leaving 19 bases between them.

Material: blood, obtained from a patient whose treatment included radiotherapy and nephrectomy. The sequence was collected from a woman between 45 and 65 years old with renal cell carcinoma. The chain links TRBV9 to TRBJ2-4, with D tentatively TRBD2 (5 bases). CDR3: CASSPPMRVESKNIQYF. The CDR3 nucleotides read TGTGCCAGCAGCCCTCCGATGAGGGTTGAGTCCAAAAACATTCAGTACTTC.